Below are 15 T cell receptor beta chains sequenced from a single sample in a study of T-cell reconstitution after alpha-beta-depleted transplantation in children. During its preparation, the TCRbeta library received unique molecular identifiers. TCRdb re-called the PCR reads through MiXCR, storing one row per CDR3 protein. The sample consists of about 70,000 distinct CDR3 sequences, 11% of them appearing once. The sequences come from PBMCs, collected before TCRalphabeta/CD19-depleted stem cell transplant. Every receptor here comes from a boy between 10 and 17 years old with acute myeloid leukemia, due to receive a stem cell transplant.

This clonotype was found many times. The chain recombines TRBV3-1 with TRBJ2-2, with D possibly matching TRBD1 (5 bases). Trimming stripped 1 base from V and 0 bases from J, with 18 bases between. Germline values: CDR1 LGHDT, CDR2 YNNKEL (reference sequence). The CDR3 extends over 19 amino acids. CDR3 residues: CASSQGQPNHFANTGELFF. CDR3 DNA sequence: TGTGCCAGCAGCCAAGGACAGCCCAACCATTTCGCGAACACCGGGGAGCTGTTTTTT.

This clonotype was seen ten or more times. The chain uses TRBV11-2 and TRBJ2-5; 8 bases are a match to TRBD2. The CDR3 consists of 14 residues. Germline V gene lookup returns CDR1 SGHAT and CDR2 FQNNGV. With V trimmed by 4 bases and J by 4 bases, 5 bases remained unmatched. The CDR3 region is CASSSRGGLETQYF. The CDR3 coding sequence is TGTGCCAGCAGCTCTCGGGGGGGTCTAGAGACCCAGTACTTC.

This clonotype showed up many times. This chain connects TRBV29-1 to TRBJ2-7; 7 bases map to TRBD2. The CDR3 is 15 amino acids. Unmatched junction bases numbered 12, after V lost 6 bases and J lost 1 base. The germline CDR1 and CDR2 sequences are SQVTM and ANQGSEA. CDR3 region: CSVRPPEGGSYEQYF. The CDR3 bases are TGCAGCGTCCGCCCCCCGGAGGGAGGGTCCTACGAGCAGTACTTC.

At least ten counts were recorded for this clonotype. This chain connects TRBV12-3 or TRBV12-4 to TRBJ1-3; D unresolved. V lost 3 bases, J lost 0 bases, and 9 bases lay in between. This CDR3 comprises 15 residues. CDR3 DNA: TGTGCCAGCAGTTTGCAGTCGCACTCTGGAAACACCATATATTTT. Amino acid sequence: CASSLQSHSGNTIYF.

This clonotype was detected ten times or more. J is TRBJ2-7 and V is TRBV11-2, with 10 bases matching TRBD2. Germline V gives CDR1 SGHAT, CDR2 FQNNGV. CDR3 length equals 19 residues. The V and J ends lost 1 base and 2 bases, in that order; junction bases with no gene match: 14. This CDR3 reads CASSLVEASGSPFTYEQYF. The DNA of the CDR3 is TGTGCCAGCAGCTTAGTCGAAGCTAGCGGGAGCCCTTTTACCTACGAGCAGTACTTC.

This clonotype was seen ten or more times. The gene calls are TRBV12-3 or TRBV12-4 and TRBJ2-2; D might be TRBD2 (5 bases). This CDR3 comprises 16 residues. Deletions cut 6 bases from V and 0 bases from J, with 14 bases between. The CDR3: CASSPPSPSNTGELFF. CDR3 DNA: TGTGCCAGCAGCCCTCCTAGCCCTTCGAACACCGGGGAGCTGTTTTTT.

The sample holds a few counts of this clonotype. The J gene is TRBJ1-5, the V gene TRBV2; 8 nucleotides align to TRBD1. With V trimmed by 8 bases and J by 4 bases, 13 bases remained unmatched. The length of the CDR3 is 16 residues. Germline lookup yields CDR1 SNHLY and CDR2 FYNNEI. Written as DNA, the CDR3 is TGTGCCAGCGGGGAATTGACAGGGGTTACAAATCAGCCCCAGCATTTT. Translation gives CASGELTGVTNQPQHF.

This clonotype showed up many times. This chain links TRBV9 with TRBJ1-2, with a possible D match to TRBD1 (5 bases). V lost 0 bases and J lost 2, with 5 bases in between. Germline lookup yields CDR1 SGDLS and CDR2 YYNGEE. The CDR3 contains 13 residues. CDR3 coding DNA: TGTGCCAGCAGCGTAGACAGGAACTATGGCTACACCTTC. Its translation is CASSVDRNYGYTF. The whole variable domain, filled in from reference TRBV9 and TRBJ1-2, reads DSGVTQTPKHLITATGQRVTLRCSPRSGDLSVYWYQQSLDQGLQFLIQYYNGEERAKGNILERFSAQQFPDLHSELNLSSLELGDSALYFCASSVDRNYGYTFGSGTRLTVV.

This clonotype appeared many times. V usage is TRBV6-5 and J usage is TRBJ2-1; possible D gene TRBD2, 5 bases. Germline values: CDR1 MNHEY, CDR2 SVGAGI. This CDR3 contains 14 residues. V was cut by 0 bases and J by 8 bases, with 11 bases left in between. Here the CDR3 DNA reads TGTGCCAGCAGTTACTCTGCCCTAGCCTATGAGCAGTTCTTC. Translating gives CASSYSALAYEQFF.

This chain joins TRBV4-3 and TRBJ1-2, with a possible D match to TRBD1 (6 bases). This CDR3 is 14 amino acids long. CDR1 is LGHNA and CDR2 is YSLEER in the germline V gene. Trimming took 0 bases from V and 8 from J, leaving 13 bases between them. CDR3 DNA sequence: TGCGCCAGCAGCCAAGATCGGGGGGGGCCAGGCTACACCTTC. This sequence encodes CASSQDRGGPGYTF.

This clonotype has ten or more counts. The chain carries TRBV6-2 or TRBV6-3 and TRBJ2-7; D may be TRBD1 (6 bases). V was shortened by 6 bases and J by 3 bases, with 6 bases between the two germline ends. Germline values: CDR1 MNHEY, CDR2 SVGEGT. CDR3 length: 11 amino acids. CDR3 loop: CASRQGYEQYF. CDR3 sequence (DNA): TGTGCCAGCAGACAGGGCTACGAGCAGTACTTC.

This clonotype was observed at least ten times. This chain connects TRBV30 to TRBJ2-2; no clear D gene. The ends were cut back, 0 bases at V and 7 bases at J, with 9 bases in the middle. The length of the CDR3 is 13 residues. Per the germline V gene, CDR1 is GTSNPN and CDR2 is SVGIG (reference sequence). Here the CDR3 DNA reads TGTGCCTGGAGTGTATGGGGTAGCGGGGAGCTGTTTTTT. Amino acid sequence: CAWSVWGSGELFF.

This clonotype was counted at least ten times. The rearrangement links TRBV12-3 or TRBV12-4 to TRBJ2-4; tentatively, D is TRBD1 or TRBD2 (5 bases each). This CDR3 spans 19 amino acids. With 7 bases removed from V and 0 bases from J, the gap between germline ends came to 25 bases. CDR3 amino acids: CASTDWWGEWSIAKNIQYF. In DNA, the CDR3 is TGTGCCAGCACGGACTGGTGGGGCGAATGGAGTATAGCCAAAAACATTCAGTACTTC.

This clonotype was picked up many times. The V and J genes are TRBV28 and TRBJ2-1, with a possible D match to TRBD2 (5 bases). V dropped 4 bases and J dropped 7 bases, with 23 bases sitting between them. Germline CDR1 is MDHEN and CDR2 is SYDVKM. The CDR3 spans 17 residues. CDR3 in DNA: TGTGCCAGCAGTTCCCCTTTGGAGGCCGGATTGAGGAATGAGCAGTTCTTC. Its protein is CASSSPLEAGLRNEQFF.

Turning to this clonotype: A read error may explain this, as a much larger clone is one base away. The gene calls are TRBV5-5 and TRBJ2-1; TRBD2 is a possible D gene (6 bases). This CDR3 is 17 amino acids long. Per the germline V gene, CDR1 is SGHKS and CDR2 is YYEKEE (reference sequence). For the CDR3, the DNA is TGTGCCAGCGGCTTCCGGGACTCCTGGAGCTCCTACAATGAGCAGTTCTTC. Its protein is CASGFRDSWSSYNEQFF.